Below, 17 T cell receptor beta chains from the same sample are listed, as sequenced in a study of T cells in Graves' hyperthyroidism and ophthalmopathy. RNA transcripts were the template for amplifying TCR beta CDR3 regions. The HTBI primer set was used in a first-round RT-PCR of the TCR CDR3. TCRdb analysed the multiplex PCR reads with MiXCR anew, one entry per CDR3 protein. The data contain hundreds of thousands of distinct CDR3 sequences, about 14% of them seen just once; the ten biggest clones take up roughly a tenth. Sequencing was performed on blood. The receptor source for this set is a woman aged 18-29 years with Graves' hyperthyroidism.

The chain links TRBV4-1 to TRBJ2-7, with TRBD1 matching 9 bases. The CDR3 is 16 amino acids. V shed 4 bases, J shed 2 bases, and the junction held 9 bases outside the gene matches. Germline assignment: CDR1 MGHRA and CDR2 YSYEKL. The CDR3 sequence: CASSPAGTGNTYEQYF. The CDR3, as DNA: TGCGCCAGCAGCCCAGCCGGGACAGGGAACACCTACGAGCAGTACTTC.

This clonotype was counted between two and nine times. V and J are TRBV7-9 and TRBJ2-7; weak D call: TRBD2 (5 bases). The CDR3 is 11 amino acids. Germline V gene sequence: CDR1 SEHNR, CDR2 FQNEAQ (reference sequence). Trimming left V 3 bases short and J 9 bases short, with 9 bases between. The CDR3 coding sequence is TGTGCCAGCAGCTTTCAAGAGGGGCAGTACTTC. Its translation: CASSFQEGQYF.

This clonotype was observed at least ten times. V and J are TRBV2 and TRBJ2-5; either TRBD1 or TRBD2 may supply D (6 bases each). V was cut by 2 bases and J by 5 bases, with 12 bases left in between. This CDR3 region has 14 residues. Germline CDR1 and CDR2: SNHLY and FYNNEI. The DNA for the CDR3 is TGTGCCAGCAGTGAAAGGGGGGTTGTCGAGACCCAGTACTTC. Translation gives CASSERGVVETQYF.

This clonotype was observed at least ten times. The V call is TRBV7-2, the J call TRBJ1-2, with a weak D call TRBD1 (6 bases). The V end was cut by 2 bases, the J end by 8 bases, with 6 bases between. This CDR3 has 11 amino acids. Germline V gene lookup returns CDR1 SGHTA and CDR2 FQGNSA. DNA for the CDR3: TGTGCCAGCAGCTTAACAGGGGGCTACACCTTC. This encodes CASSLTGGYTF. The full variable domain, in which reference TRBV7-2 and TRBJ1-2 provide the parts outside the CDR3, is GAGVSQSPSNKVTEKGKDVELRCDPISGHTALYWYRQSLGQGLEFLIYFQGNSAPDKSGLPSDRFSAERTGGSVSTLTIQRTQQEDSAVYLCASSLTGGYTFGSGTRLTVV.

This clonotype has a count of ten or more. This sequence joins TRBV27 and TRBJ2-5, with D unresolved. V lost 4 bases to trimming and J lost 3 bases, with 9 bases between them. Germline V gene sequence: CDR1 MNHEY, CDR2 SMNVEV (reference sequence). There are 13 residues in the CDR3. The DNA of the CDR3 is TGTGCCAGCAGTTCCGATCCTGAAGAGACCCAGTACTTC. This encodes CASSSDPEETQYF.

Turning to this clonotype: This clone may be a read error of a much larger clone one base away. This CDR3 fails to terminate in the conserved phenylalanine or tryptophan, so it likely reflects a read error. V usage is TRBV5-1 and J usage is TRBJ1-5; D remains unclear. CDR3 length equals 15 residues. V was cut by 0 bases and J by 0 bases, with 7 bases left in between. CDR1 and CDR2 (germline): SGHRS, YFSETQ. This CDR3 is CASSLVGGSNQPQHL. CDR3 sequence (DNA): TGCGCCAGCAGCTTGGTGGGCGGTAGCAATCAGCCCCAGCATCTT.

The rearrangement links TRBV7-6 to TRBJ1-1; no definite D call. The CDR3 length is 15 residues. V was trimmed by 2 bases and J by 4 bases, leaving 14 bases between them. Germline assignment: CDR1 SGHVS and CDR2 FNYEAQ. The CDR3 is CASSLTRTGSTEAFF. In DNA, the CDR3 is TGTGCCAGCAGCTTAACTAGGACGGGATCCACTGAAGCTTTCTTT.

There are a few counts of this clonotype. The chain uses TRBV28 and TRBJ2-5; no clear D. CDR1 MDHEN and CDR2 SYDVKM come from the germline V gene. The length of the CDR3 is 12 residues. V gave up 7 bases and J gave up 5 bases, with 11 bases separating them. CDR3 region: CASKQMSETQYF. CDR3 coding DNA: TGTGCCAGCAAACAAATGAGTGAGACCCAGTACTTC. The whole variable domain, remainder taken from reference TRBV28 and TRBJ2-5, is DVKVTQSSRYLVKRTGEKVFLECVQDMDHENMFWYRQDPGLGLRLIYFSYDVKMKEKGDIPEGYSVSREKKERFSLILESASTNQTSMYLCASKQMSETQYFGPGTRLLVL.

This clonotype was seen more than once but under ten times. The J gene is TRBJ1-1, the V gene TRBV19; D perhaps matches TRBD1 (6 bases). V shed 5 bases and J shed 4 bases, with 20 bases lying between them. The CDR3 consists of 16 residues. Looked up from germline, CDR1 is LNHDA and CDR2 is SQIVND (reference sequence). CDR3 amino acids: CASSPSRGPRVTEAFF. CDR3 nucleotide sequence: TGTGCCAGTAGTCCATCCCGGGGGCCAAGGGTCACTGAAGCTTTCTTT.

The chain employs TRBV6-1 and TRBJ2-1; 12 positions match TRBD2. Losses at the gene ends were 6 bases for V and 9 bases for J; bases not matched to a gene: 9. The germline V gene has CDR1 MNHNS and CDR2 SASEGT. The CDR3 covers 15 residues. For the CDR3, the DNA is TGTGCCAGCAGACGTACGCTAGCGGGAGGGGGTGAGCAGTTCTTC. Protein product: CASRRTLAGGGEQFF.

As concerns this clonotype: Given a much more abundant clone one base away, this may be a read error. J is TRBJ1-2 and V is TRBV4-1, with a possible D match to TRBD1 (6 bases). V shed 0 bases and J shed 7 bases, with 12 bases lying between them. The CDR3 runs to 14 residues. Germline CDR1 and CDR2: MGHRA and YSYEKL. The CDR3 loop reads CASSQEAGATGYTF. The CDR3 region has the DNA TGCGCCAGCAGCCAAGAGGCAGGGGCTACTGGCTACACCTTC.

The chain links TRBV2 to TRBJ2-7; 13 bases line up with TRBD2. CDR1 and CDR2 from the germline V gene are SNHLY and FYNNEI. The length of the CDR3 is 16 residues. The trim removed 5 bases at V and 7 bases at J, leaving 11 bases unmatched. The CDR3 DNA sequence: TGTGCCAGCAGTTCTGTCGGGACTAGCGGGACGGGTGAGCAGTACTTC. It is translated as CASSSVGTSGTGEQYF.

The sample holds a few counts of this clonotype. This chain links TRBV28 with TRBJ2-1; 9 positions match TRBD1. CDR3 size: 15 residues. The J segment lost 3 bases and the V segment lost 5 bases, leaving 5 bases of the junction unmatched. Germline loops: CDR1 MDHEN, CDR2 SYDVKM. The CDR3 DNA is TGTGCCAGCAGTGCAAGGGACAGGGTCTACAATGAGCAGTTCTTC. The encoded protein is CASSARDRVYNEQFF.

This clonotype was detected many times. The chain combines TRBV7-8 with TRBJ2-7; D remains ambiguous. The V end lost 5 bases, the J end lost 2 bases, and 19 bases lay between the germline ends. Germline CDR1 is SGHVS and CDR2 is FQNEAQ. The CDR3 runs to 16 residues. CDR3: CASSHYSGPLAYEQYF. In nucleotides, the CDR3 is TGTGCCAGCAGCCACTACTCCGGGCCCCTAGCCTACGAGCAGTACTTC.

This clonotype was seen ten or more times. The V call is TRBV2, the J call TRBJ2-5, with 8 bases identical to TRBD2. Trimming took 10 bases from V and 4 from J; bases not matched to a gene: 14. The length of the CDR3 is 15 residues. CDR1 SNHLY and CDR2 FYNNEI come from the germline V gene. CDR3 nucleotide sequence: TGTGCCACCGGCCTTAGCGGGAACGCCAGAGAGACCCAGTACTTC. Translation: CATGLSGNARETQYF.

The genes are TRBV7-9 and TRBJ2-1; 7 bases are shared with TRBD1. CDR1 is SEHNR and CDR2 is FQNEAQ in the germline V gene (reference sequence). The CDR3 spans 15 residues. V lost 5 bases, J lost 5 bases, and 9 bases stayed unmatched. DNA for the CDR3: TGTGCCAGCAGCCGAACCGGACAGGTGAACAATGAGCAGTTCTTC. Amino acid sequence: CASSRTGQVNNEQFF.

V is TRBV6-1 and J is TRBJ2-2, with 13 positions matching TRBD2. This CDR3 has 16 amino acids. Germline V lookup: CDR1 MNHNS, CDR2 SASEGT. Losses at the gene ends were 5 bases for V and 5 bases for J; bases not matched to a gene: 5. CDR3 sequence: CASSQLAGGPTGELFF. The CDR3 DNA is TGTGCCAGCAGTCAACTAGCGGGAGGGCCAACCGGGGAGCTGTTTTTT.